In its sample, the clone carrying this T cell receptor (beta chain) was seen a few times. Regarding time point: pre-sensitization, week 0. The treatment is: therapeutic diphenylcyclopropenone sensitization with weekly scalp DPC. MiXCR, applied by TCRdb to the RACE reads, yields one record per CDR3 protein. The sample consists of a few hundred thousand distinct CDR3 sequences, roughly 8% of them appearing once. This record comes from a study of human T cells and chemical hapten exposure. CDR3 length: 13 amino acids. The V gene lost 4 bases and the J gene lost 5 bases, with 13 bases spanning the gap. CDR1 SGDLS and CDR2 YYNGEE come from the germline V gene.

The clonotype originates from a man aged 18 to 29 with alopecia areata. Some clones in this sample may be carry-over from other donors' samples. The sequencing here drew on whole blood, taken in connection with sensitization to the hapten diphenylcyclopropenone (DPC). This rearrangement joins TRBV9 to TRBJ2-7, with D possibly being TRBD2 (6 bases). The CDR3 DNA reads TGTGCCAGCAGCACGGGACTGCCCGACGAGCAGTACTTC. Protein: CASSTGLPDEQYF.